The source of this T cell receptor (beta chain) is a study of blood T cell repertoires in COVID-19. Overall study context: Researchers got acute and convalescent COVID-19 samples from the United States, Italy and Spain.

Losses at the gene ends were 1 base for V and 5 bases for J; bases not matched to a gene: 6. Germline V gene data show CDR1 as SGHVS and CDR2 as FNYEAQ. CDR3 length: 15 residues. The repertoire was sequenced with immunoSEQ multiplex PCR; TCRdb's copy has only in-frame clones and lacks some. The table lists 70,000 to 85,000 clones, roughly nine tenths of them singletons, with about a tenth in the top ten. This sequence originates from a human donor in a cohort sampled during active COVID-19. The specimen sequenced was peripheral blood. The V and J genes are TRBV7-6 and TRBJ2-3, with 7 bases matching TRBD1. The CDR3 here is CASSLGQGRLDTQYF. CDR3 DNA sequence: TGTGCCAGCAGCTTAGGACAGGGACGACTAGATACGCAGTATTTT.